This T cell receptor beta chain was profiled in a study of blood T cells in healthy people across ages. Study findings and constraints: Because sorting was not performed, PBMCs prevented conclusive naive versus antigen-experienced comparison. Age showed a roughly linear inverse relationship with TCR beta diversity per million T cells.

CDR1 and CDR2 from the germline V gene are MGHRA and YSYEKL. The CDR3 contains 14 residues. Trimming pared 1 base from V and 7 bases from J, leaving 14 bases between. A second roughly 7 to 11 cycle PCR used barcoded and J-beta primers. A single record per CDR3 protein comes from TCRdb applying MiXCR to the 5' RACE reads. The table has about 1.5 million distinct CDR3 sequences, approximately 43% seen once. Extraction of total RNA produced a minimum of 5.5 micrograms from each sample. To note about this clonotype: Its antigen is not identified.

The specimen was blood. V usage is TRBV4-1 and J usage is TRBJ2-7; the D is unclear. The receptor's source is a woman aged 18 to 35 in good health. The CDR3 DNA follows: TGCGCCAGCAGCCAAGGGACGGCGTTCGAGGAGCAGTACTTC. It codes for CASSQGTAFEEQYF.